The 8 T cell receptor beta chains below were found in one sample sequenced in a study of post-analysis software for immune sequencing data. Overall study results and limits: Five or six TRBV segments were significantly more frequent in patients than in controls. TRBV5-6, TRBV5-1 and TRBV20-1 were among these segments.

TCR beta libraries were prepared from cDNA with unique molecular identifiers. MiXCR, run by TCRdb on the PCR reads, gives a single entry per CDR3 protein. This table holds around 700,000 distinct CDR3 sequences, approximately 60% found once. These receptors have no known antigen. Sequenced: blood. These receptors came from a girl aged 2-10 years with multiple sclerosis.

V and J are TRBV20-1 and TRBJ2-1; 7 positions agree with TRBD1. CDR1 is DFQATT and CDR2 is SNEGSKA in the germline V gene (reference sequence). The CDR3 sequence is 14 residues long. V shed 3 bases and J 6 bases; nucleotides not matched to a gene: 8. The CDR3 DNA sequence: TGCAGTGCTAGGCGAGGGGGCGGTGGCAATGAGCAGTTCTTC. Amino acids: CSARRGGGGNEQFF.

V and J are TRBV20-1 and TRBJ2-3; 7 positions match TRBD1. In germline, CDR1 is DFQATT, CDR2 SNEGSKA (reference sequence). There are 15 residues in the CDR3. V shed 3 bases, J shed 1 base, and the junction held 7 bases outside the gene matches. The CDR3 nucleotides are TGCAGTGCTAGTTCTGGTGACAGGGGCACAGATACGCAGTATTTT. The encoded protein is CSASSGDRGTDTQYF.

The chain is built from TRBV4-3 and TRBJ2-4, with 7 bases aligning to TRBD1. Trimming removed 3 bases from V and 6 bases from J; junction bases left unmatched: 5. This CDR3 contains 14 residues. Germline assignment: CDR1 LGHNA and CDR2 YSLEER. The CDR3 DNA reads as TGCGCCAGCAGCCAGAGGACAGGAGGAAACATTCAGTACTTC. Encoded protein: CASSQRTGGNIQYF.

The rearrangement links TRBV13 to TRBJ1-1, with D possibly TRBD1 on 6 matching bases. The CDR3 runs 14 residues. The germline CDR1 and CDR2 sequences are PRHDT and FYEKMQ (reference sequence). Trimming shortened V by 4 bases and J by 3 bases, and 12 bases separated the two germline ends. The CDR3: CASSSRDIYTEAFF. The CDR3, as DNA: TGTGCCAGCAGCTCCAGGGACATATACACTGAAGCTTTCTTT.

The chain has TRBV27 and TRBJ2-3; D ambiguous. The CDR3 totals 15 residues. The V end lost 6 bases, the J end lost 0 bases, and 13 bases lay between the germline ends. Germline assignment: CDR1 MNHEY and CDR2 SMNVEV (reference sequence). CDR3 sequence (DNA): TGTGCCAGCAGCGGCCATACCTCGAGCACAGATACGCAGTATTTT. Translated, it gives CASSGHTSSTDTQYF.

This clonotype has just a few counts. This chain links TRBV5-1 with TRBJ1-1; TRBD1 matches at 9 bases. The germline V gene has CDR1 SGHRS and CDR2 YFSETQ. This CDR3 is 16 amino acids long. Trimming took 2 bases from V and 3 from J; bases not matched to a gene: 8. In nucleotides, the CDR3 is TGCGCCAGCAGCTTTCAAGAGACAGGGGGACACACTGAAGCTTTCTTT. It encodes CASSFQETGGHTEAFF.

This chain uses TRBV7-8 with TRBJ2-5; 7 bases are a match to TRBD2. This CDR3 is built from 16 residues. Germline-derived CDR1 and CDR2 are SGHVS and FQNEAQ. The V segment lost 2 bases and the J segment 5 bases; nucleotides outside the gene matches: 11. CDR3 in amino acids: CASSLRAGGSGETQYF. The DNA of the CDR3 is TGTGCCAGCAGCTTAAGGGCAGGCGGGAGCGGGGAGACCCAGTACTTC.

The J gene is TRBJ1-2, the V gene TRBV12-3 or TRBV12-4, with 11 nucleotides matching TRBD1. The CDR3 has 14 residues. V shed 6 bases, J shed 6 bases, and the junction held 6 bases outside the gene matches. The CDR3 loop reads CASSWTGGSNGYTF. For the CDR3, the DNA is TGTGCCAGCAGCTGGACAGGGGGCAGTAATGGCTACACCTTC.